What follows is one TCR beta chain and its context. Antigen specificity is unknown. The V and J ends lost 2 bases and 10 bases, in that order; junction bases with no gene match: 10. CDR1 is SGHTA and CDR2 is FQGNSA in the germline V gene. The CDR3 has 15 residues. This sample was included in a study of CD8+CD57+ T cells in acquired aplastic anemia. As for the study in general: Sorted CD4+ and CD8+ cells gave an average of approximately 3 ug of DNA. The study, taken as a whole, reports: Patients and controls shared 25 to 35 CD8+ CDR3 sequences, highly expressed in patients. CD8+ Simpson's diversity showed no significant patient-control difference.

Genomic DNA acted as the template from which TCR beta VDJ combination and CDR3 sequence profiling were carried out. TCRdb re-analysed the reads in MiXCR, keeping a single row per CDR3 protein. Counted here are 250,000 to 300,000 distinct CDR3 sequences, approximately 57% occurring once; the ten biggest clones make up roughly 8%. Sample: sorted CD4+, CD8+, or CD8+CD57+ T cells (not recorded which) from PBMCs. V and J are TRBV7-2 and TRBJ2-3; 9 nucleotides line up with TRBD1. This clonotype was sampled from a human donor with severe aplastic anemia or a healthy control (not recorded which). The CDR3 sequence: CASSLCVGTGKAQYF. As DNA, the CDR3 is TGTGCCAGCAGCTTATGCGTAGGGACAGGGAAAGCGCAGTATTTT.